This TCR beta chain originates from a study of T cell responses to AZD1222 COVID-19 vaccine. Study context: Some second doses came at about 4 weeks and others at about 12 weeks; these were pooled.

Regarding this clone: Its matching antigen is unknown. The junction departs from germline at one end; a sequencing error may be responsible.

Study-level findings and limits: Sampled repertoires all dated from after the peak T cell response.

The protocol was immunoSEQ multiplex PCR, while the TCRdb copy is restricted to in-frame clones and leaves out a portion. This table holds 82,000 or so clones, 85% to 95% found once. The CDR3 length is 16 residues. Germline V gene sequence: CDR1 SNHLY, CDR2 FYNNEI. This sample comprised peripheral blood, obtained on day 0 of AZD1222 vaccination. The clonotype was recovered from an adult in good health. The V and J genes are TRBV2 and TRBJ1-2; 10 bases match TRBD1. CDR3 sequence (DNA): TGTGCCAGCAGTGAGAGACAGGGGGCGCAAGGCCGGTTTTTCGGCTTC. It specifies CASSERQGAQGRFFGF.